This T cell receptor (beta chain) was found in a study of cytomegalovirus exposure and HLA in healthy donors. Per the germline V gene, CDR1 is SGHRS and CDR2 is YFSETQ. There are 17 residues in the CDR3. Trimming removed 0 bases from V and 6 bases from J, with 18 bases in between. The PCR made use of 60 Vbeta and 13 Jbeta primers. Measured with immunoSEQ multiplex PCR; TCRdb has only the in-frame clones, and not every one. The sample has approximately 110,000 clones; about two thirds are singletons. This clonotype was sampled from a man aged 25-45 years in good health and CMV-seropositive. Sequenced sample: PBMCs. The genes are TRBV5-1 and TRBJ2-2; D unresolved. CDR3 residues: CASSLAYAGINSGELFF. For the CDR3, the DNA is TGCGCCAGCAGCTTGGCCTACGCAGGCATTAATTCCGGGGAGCTGTTTTTT.